These 23 T cell receptor beta chains came from one sample sequenced in a study of blood T cell repertoires in COVID-19. Using immunoSEQ multiplex PCR, the repertoire was profiled, and TCRdb retains in-frame clones only, with some absent. Among tens of thousands of clones, 65% to 90% were seen once, and the ten largest hold 18%. Sequenced sample: peripheral blood. The receptors originated from a human donor with acute or convalescent COVID-19. The donor label of this sample is uncertain.

The V and J genes are TRBV4-2 and TRBJ1-4; D possibly corresponds to TRBD1 (6 bases). The CDR3 is 15 residues long. Per germline, CDR1 LGHNA and CDR2 YNFKEQ. The V and J ends lost 1 base and 8 bases respectively, with 14 bases between them. CDR3 sequence reads: CASSQGFGDIEKLFF. CDR3 nucleotides: TGTGCCAGCAGCCAAGGGTTCGGGGACATCGAAAAACTGTTTTTT.

This clone was seen a single time. The chain links TRBV5-1 to TRBJ2-5; TRBD2 agrees at 12 bases. The V gene's germline CDR1 is SGHRS and CDR2 YFSETQ. The CDR3 sequence is 13 residues long. J was trimmed by 7 bases and V by 4 bases; bases with no gene match: 2. The CDR3 sequence is CASSRGLAGTQYF. The CDR3 DNA reads as TGCGCCAGCAGCCGGGGACTAGCGGGGACCCAGTACTTC.

The chain recombines TRBV19 with TRBJ1-2; D possibly corresponds to TRBD1 (6 bases). The germline V gene encodes CDR1 LNHDA and CDR2 SQIVND (reference sequence). CDR3 length equals 12 residues. Trimming took off 6 bases at V and 4 bases at J, with 9 bases between the two ends. Here the CDR3 DNA reads TGTGCCAGTAGGACAGGTTCCTATGGCTACACCTTC. Translation: CASRTGSYGYTF.

The chain links TRBV7-9 to TRBJ2-5, with D unclear. V was trimmed by 7 bases and J by 5 bases, leaving 8 bases between them. The V gene's germline CDR1 is SEHNR and CDR2 FQNEAQ (reference sequence). The CDR3 is 11 amino acids. In DNA form, the CDR3 reads TGTGCCAGCACCCCACAGGAGACCCAGTACTTC. This codes for CASTPQETQYF.

The rearrangement links TRBV6-2 or TRBV6-3 to TRBJ2-1; the match to TRBD2 covers 9 bases. CDR1 and CDR2 from the germline V gene are MNHEY and SVGEGT. The junction had 5 bases not matched to a gene; V was cut back by 2 bases and J by 3 bases. The CDR3 sequence is 16 residues long. CDR3 DNA: TGTGCCAGCAGTTACCGACTAGCGGAGATCTACAATGAGCAGTTCTTC. Its protein product is CASSYRLAEIYNEQFF.

The rearrangement joins TRBV28 to TRBJ2-5; 9 positions agree with TRBD1. With V trimmed by 4 bases and J by 5 bases, 14 bases remained unmatched. Germline CDR1 MDHEN, CDR2 SYDVKM. The CDR3 is 17 residues long. For the CDR3, the DNA is TGTGCCAGCAGTTCCTCCGGGACAGGGTTGATGGGGGAGACCCAGTACTTC. Residues: CASSSSGTGLMGETQYF.

This chain links TRBV7-8 with TRBJ2-3; the D is unclear. The V and J ends lost 1 base and 4 bases respectively, with 6 bases between them. CDR3 length equals 13 residues. Germline V gene data show CDR1 as SGHVS and CDR2 as FQNEAQ. CDR3 region: CASSLVRADTQYF. For the CDR3, the DNA is TGTGCCAGCAGCTTAGTTCGGGCAGATACGCAGTATTTT.

V usage is TRBV5-1 and J usage is TRBJ1-1; D possibly corresponds to TRBD1 (5 bases). The CDR3 extends over 12 amino acids. Germline V gives CDR1 SGHRS, CDR2 YFSETQ. The V gene lost 5 bases and the J gene lost 1 base, with 6 bases spanning the gap. CDR3 sequence (DNA): TGCGCCAGCAGAAGGGGGAACACTGAAGCTTTCTTT. Its protein product is CASRRGNTEAFF.

The CDR3 protein is CASSLVTGQSSYEQYF. CDR3 bases: TGTGCCAGCAGCTTGGTAACCGGACAAAGCTCCTACGAGCAGTACTTC. The V gene is TRBV5-6, the J gene TRBJ2-7, with D perhaps TRBD1 (5 bases). This CDR3 is built from 16 residues. Germline V gene lookup returns CDR1 SGHDT and CDR2 YYEEEE. V gave up 0 bases and J gave up 0 bases, with 13 bases separating them.

The rearrangement uses TRBV7-2 and TRBJ1-2; TRBD1 matches 8 bases. The CDR3 sequence is 15 residues long. Trimming removed 4 bases from V and 5 bases from J; junction bases left unmatched: 9. Germline lookup yields CDR1 SGHTA and CDR2 FQGNSA. CDR3 amino acids: CASSSDRALSYGYTF. The CDR3 nucleotides read TGTGCCAGCAGCTCGGACAGGGCCCTTAGTTATGGCTACACCTTC.

The rearrangement joins TRBV12-3 or TRBV12-4 to TRBJ1-4, with a tentative D call TRBD1 (5 bases). Deletions cut 8 bases from V and 3 bases from J, with 10 bases between. There are 13 residues in the CDR3. CDR3 sequence reads: CASAGGANEKLFF. The DNA for the CDR3 is TGTGCCAGCGCGGGGGGTGCTAATGAAAAACTGTTTTTT.

The chain is built from TRBV7-3 and TRBJ1-1; 7 bases fit TRBD1. V lost 5 bases to trimming and J lost 1 base; unmatched junction nucleotides: 7. The CDR3 contains 15 residues. Germline CDR1 and CDR2: SGHTA and FQGTGA. The CDR3 protein is CASSLGQATNTEAFF. The CDR3 DNA reads TGTGCCAGCAGCCTCGGACAGGCGACGAACACTGAAGCTTTCTTT. Full variable domain (remainder filled in from reference TRBV7-3 and TRBJ1-1): GAGVSQTPSNKVTEKGKYVELRCDPISGHTALYWYRQSLGQGPEFLIYFQGTGAADDSGLPNDRFFAVRPEGSVSTLKIQRTERGDSAVYLCASSLGQATNTEAFFGQGTRLTVV.

For the CDR3, the DNA is TGTGCCAGCAGCTTAAACCCTAGCGGGGTAAGCTCCTACGAGCAGTACTTC. Translating gives CASSLNPSGVSSYEQYF. The V and J genes are TRBV7-9 and TRBJ2-7, with 9 bases identical to TRBD2. CDR1 is SEHNR, CDR2 FQNEAQ, per germline (reference sequence). Losses at the gene ends were 2 bases for V and 0 bases for J; bases not matched to a gene: 8. The CDR3 is made up of 17 amino acids.

J is TRBJ2-1 and V is TRBV5-4, with a tentative D call TRBD1 (6 bases). Per germline, CDR1 SGHNT and CDR2 YYREEE (reference sequence). The V end lost 0 bases, the J end lost 2 bases, and 9 bases lay between the germline ends. The CDR3 sequence is 15 residues long. This chain's CDR3 is CASSLEGVPYNEQFF. Written as DNA, the CDR3 is TGTGCCAGCAGCTTGGAGGGGGTACCCTACAATGAGCAGTTCTTC.

The V gene is TRBV12-5, the J gene TRBJ1-4, with 8 bases matching TRBD1. Trimming cost V 6 bases and J 0 bases; bases outside gene matches: 6. Germline CDR1 is LGHNT and CDR2 is FRNRAP. The CDR3 is 16 amino acids. CDR3 loop: CASGPGQGATNEKLFF. CDR3 nucleotide sequence: TGTGCTAGTGGCCCCGGACAGGGTGCAACTAATGAAAAACTGTTTTTT.

The chain combines TRBV5-4 with TRBJ1-4; a weak D match, TRBD1 (6 bases). Germline V gene sequence: CDR1 SGHNT, CDR2 YYREEE (reference sequence). This CDR3 is 16 amino acids long. Trimming stripped 4 bases from V and 0 bases from J, with 13 bases between. This CDR3 reads CASSRGQSPTNEKLFF. The CDR3 nucleotides read TGTGCCAGCAGCCGCGGACAGAGCCCAACTAATGAAAAACTGTTTTTT.

The V gene is TRBV19, the J gene TRBJ2-3; 10 positions agree with TRBD1. Germline V lookup: CDR1 LNHDA, CDR2 SQIVND (reference sequence). This CDR3 is 15 amino acids long. With 0 bases clipped from V and 4 bases from J, the junction kept 1 base outside the gene matches. The CDR3 here is CASSIDDRGPDTQYF. For the CDR3, the DNA is TGTGCCAGTAGTATAGACGACAGGGGGCCAGATACGCAGTATTTT.

This clone was detected only once. The chain uses TRBV5-1 and TRBJ2-2; D is undetermined. The CDR3 covers 15 residues. The germline gives CDR1 SGHRS, CDR2 YFSETQ. The V and J ends lost 5 bases and 0 bases respectively, with 11 bases between them. The CDR3 here is CASRATGANTGELFF. CDR3 nucleotide sequence: TGCGCCAGCAGGGCGACTGGCGCGAACACCGGGGAGCTGTTTTTT.

On this clone: An end of the junction does not agree with germline; a read error may underlie this. The chain couples TRBV9 to TRBJ2-3; weak D call: TRBD2 (6 bases). This CDR3 contains 15 residues. Per germline, CDR1 SGDLS and CDR2 YYNGEE. The CDR3: CASTVDVGGTDTQYF. The CDR3 bases are TGTGCCAGCACCGTAGATGTGGGAGGTACAGATACGCAGTATTTT.

The chain has TRBV10-3 and TRBJ2-3; 13 bases are shared with TRBD2. Germline CDR1 reads ENHRY; CDR2 reads SYGVKD. With 3 bases clipped from V and 1 base from J, the junction kept 10 bases outside the gene matches. CDR3 length: 19 amino acids. CDR3: CAISDLMTSGRMGTDTQYF. The CDR3 bases are TGTGCCATCAGTGACCTTATGACTAGCGGGAGGATGGGCACAGATACGCAGTATTTT.

This clone was detected once. V usage is TRBV5-1 and J usage is TRBJ2-1; TRBD1 aligns across 7 bases. V lost 0 bases and J lost 7; bases outside the gene matches: 10. This CDR3 is built from 16 residues. The germline CDR1 and CDR2 sequences are SGHRS and YFSETQ. The CDR3 DNA sequence: TGCGCCAGCAGCTTGGGACAGGGCGGTAAGTGGAATGAGCAGTTCTTC. Translated, it gives CASSLGQGGKWNEQFF. Together with reference TRBV5-1 and TRBJ2-1, the CDR3 gives the full variable domain: KAGVTQTPRYLIKTRGQQVTLSCSPISGHRSVSWYQQTPGQGLQFLFEYFSETQRNKGNFPGRFSGRQFSNSRSEMNVSTLELGDSALYLCASSLGQGGKWNEQFFGPGTRLTVL.

The chain couples TRBV7-6 to TRBJ1-6; weak D call: TRBD1 (5 bases). CDR3 length: 16 amino acids. V was cut by 6 bases and J by 4 bases, with 16 bases left in between. The germline V gene encodes CDR1 SGHVS and CDR2 FNYEAQ. This CDR3 is CASRNRLGAYNSPLHF. The CDR3 nucleotides read TGTGCCAGCAGGAACAGGCTTGGGGCTTATAATTCACCCCTCCACTTT.

The chain recombines TRBV10-3 with TRBJ1-2; weak D call: TRBD1 (6 bases). Trimming took off 11 bases at V and 1 base at J, with 23 bases between the two ends. This CDR3 region has 16 residues. The germline gives CDR1 ENHRY, CDR2 SYGVKD. The CDR3 DNA reads TGTGCCTCAGTGGGTATAGCAGGGGATCTTAACTATGGCTACACCTTC. The encoded protein is CASVGIAGDLNYGYTF.